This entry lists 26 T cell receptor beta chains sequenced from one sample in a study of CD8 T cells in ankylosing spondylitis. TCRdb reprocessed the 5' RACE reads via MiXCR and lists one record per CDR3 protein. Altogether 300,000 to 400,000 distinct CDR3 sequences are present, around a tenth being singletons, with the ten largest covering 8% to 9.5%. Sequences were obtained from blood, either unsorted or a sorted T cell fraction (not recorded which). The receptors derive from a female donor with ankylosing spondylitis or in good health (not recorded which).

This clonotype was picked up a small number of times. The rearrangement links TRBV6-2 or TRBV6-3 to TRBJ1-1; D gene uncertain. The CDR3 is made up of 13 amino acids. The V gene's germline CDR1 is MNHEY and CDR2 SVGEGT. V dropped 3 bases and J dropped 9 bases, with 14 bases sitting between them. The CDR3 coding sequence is TGTGCCAGCAGTTATGATATCCAAGATCAAGCTTTCTTT. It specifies CASSYDIQDQAFF.

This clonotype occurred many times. CDR3 in amino acids: CSADRGSMNTEAFF. CDR3 nucleotide sequence: TGCAGTGCCGACAGGGGGAGCATGAACACTGAAGCTTTCTTT. The chain is built from TRBV20-1 and TRBJ1-1, with 9 nucleotides matching TRBD1. CDR1 DFQATT and CDR2 SNEGSKA come from the germline V gene (reference sequence). V dropped 6 bases and J dropped 0; count of bases not matched to a gene: 5. The CDR3 consists of 14 residues.

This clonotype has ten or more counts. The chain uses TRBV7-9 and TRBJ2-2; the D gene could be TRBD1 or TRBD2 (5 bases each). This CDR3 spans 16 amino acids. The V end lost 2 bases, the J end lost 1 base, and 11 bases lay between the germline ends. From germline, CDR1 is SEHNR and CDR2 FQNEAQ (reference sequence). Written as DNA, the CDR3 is TGTGCCAGCAGCTTACACGGGGCCCAGAACACCGGGGAGCTGTTTTTT. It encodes CASSLHGAQNTGELFF.

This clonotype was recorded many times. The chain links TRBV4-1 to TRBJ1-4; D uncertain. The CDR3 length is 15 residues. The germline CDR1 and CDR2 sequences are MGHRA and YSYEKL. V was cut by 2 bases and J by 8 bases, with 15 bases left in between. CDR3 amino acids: CASSQSSGILEKLFF. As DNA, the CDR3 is TGCGCCAGCAGCCAATCATCGGGCATTTTAGAAAAACTGTTTTTT.

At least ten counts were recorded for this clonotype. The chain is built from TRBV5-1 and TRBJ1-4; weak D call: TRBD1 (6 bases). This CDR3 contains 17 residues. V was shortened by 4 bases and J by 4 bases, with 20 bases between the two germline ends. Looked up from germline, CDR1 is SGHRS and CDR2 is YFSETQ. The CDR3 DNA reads TGCGCCAGCAGCCCCGGGGGGCTTACCCCAAGTAATGAAAAACTGTTTTTT. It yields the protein CASSPGGLTPSNEKLFF.

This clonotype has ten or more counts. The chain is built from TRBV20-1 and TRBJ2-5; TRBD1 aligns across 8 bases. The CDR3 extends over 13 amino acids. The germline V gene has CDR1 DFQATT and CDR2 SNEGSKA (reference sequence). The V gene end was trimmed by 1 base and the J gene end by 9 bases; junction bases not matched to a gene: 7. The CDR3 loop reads CSARVGQVLSQYF. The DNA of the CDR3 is TGCAGTGCTAGAGTGGGACAGGTTCTGTCCCAGTACTTC.

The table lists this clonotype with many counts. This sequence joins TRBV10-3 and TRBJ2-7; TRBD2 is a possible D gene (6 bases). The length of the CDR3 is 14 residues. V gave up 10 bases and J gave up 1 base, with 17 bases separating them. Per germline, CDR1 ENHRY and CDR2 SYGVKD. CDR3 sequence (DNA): TGTGCCACCGGAGGAGGGACGGATTCCTACGAGCAGTACTTC. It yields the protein CATGGGTDSYEQYF.

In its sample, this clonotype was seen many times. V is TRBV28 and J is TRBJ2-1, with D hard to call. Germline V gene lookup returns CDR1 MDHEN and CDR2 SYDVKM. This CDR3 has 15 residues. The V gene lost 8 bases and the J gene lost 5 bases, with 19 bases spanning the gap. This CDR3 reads CASGEHRGGHNEQFF. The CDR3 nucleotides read TGTGCCAGCGGAGAGCACCGAGGCGGACACAATGAGCAGTTCTTC.

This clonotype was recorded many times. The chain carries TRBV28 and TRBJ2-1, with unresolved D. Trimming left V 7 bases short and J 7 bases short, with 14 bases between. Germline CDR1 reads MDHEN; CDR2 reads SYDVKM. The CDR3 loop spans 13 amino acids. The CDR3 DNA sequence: TGTGCCAGCACCCCTACCTCGAGGAATGAGCAGTTCTTC. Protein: CASTPTSRNEQFF.

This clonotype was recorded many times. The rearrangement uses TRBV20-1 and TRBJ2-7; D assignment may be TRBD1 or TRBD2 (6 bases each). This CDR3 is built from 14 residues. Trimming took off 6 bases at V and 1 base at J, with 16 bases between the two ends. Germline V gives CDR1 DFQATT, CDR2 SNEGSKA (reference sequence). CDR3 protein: CSAFGGGTSYEQYF. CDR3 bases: TGCAGTGCCTTCGGAGGGGGGACTTCCTACGAGCAGTACTTC.

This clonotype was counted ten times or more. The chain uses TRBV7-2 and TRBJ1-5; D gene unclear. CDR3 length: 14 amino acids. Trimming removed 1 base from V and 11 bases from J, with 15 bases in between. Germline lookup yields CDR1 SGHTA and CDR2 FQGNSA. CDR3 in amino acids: CASSLGDRERAQHF. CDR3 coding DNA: TGTGCCAGCAGCTTAGGCGACCGCGAGAGGGCCCAGCATTTT.

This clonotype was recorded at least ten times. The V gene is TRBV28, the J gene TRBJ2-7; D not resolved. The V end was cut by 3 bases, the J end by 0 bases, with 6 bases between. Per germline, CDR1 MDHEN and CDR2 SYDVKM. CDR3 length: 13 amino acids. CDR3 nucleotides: TGTGCCAGCAGTTTTCTTAACTCCTACGAGCAGTACTTC. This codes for CASSFLNSYEQYF. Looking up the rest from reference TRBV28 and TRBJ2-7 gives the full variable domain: DVKVTQSSRYLVKRTGEKVFLECVQDMDHENMFWYRQDPGLGLRLIYFSYDVKMKEKGDIPEGYSVSREKKERFSLILESASTNQTSMYLCASSFLNSYEQYFGPGTRLTVT.

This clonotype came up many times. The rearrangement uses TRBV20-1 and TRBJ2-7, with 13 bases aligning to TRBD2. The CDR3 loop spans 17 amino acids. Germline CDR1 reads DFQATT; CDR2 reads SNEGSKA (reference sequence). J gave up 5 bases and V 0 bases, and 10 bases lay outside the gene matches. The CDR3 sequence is CSARDLGRLAGGHEQYF. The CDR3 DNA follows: TGCAGTGCTAGAGACCTCGGCCGACTAGCGGGAGGTCACGAGCAGTACTTC.

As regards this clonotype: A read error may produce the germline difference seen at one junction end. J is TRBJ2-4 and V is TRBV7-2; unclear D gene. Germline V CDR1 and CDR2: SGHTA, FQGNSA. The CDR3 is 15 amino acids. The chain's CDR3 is CASSLEGLGKNIQNF. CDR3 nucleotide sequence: TGTGCCAGCAGCTTAGAAGGGTTGGGCAAAAACATTCAGAACTTC.

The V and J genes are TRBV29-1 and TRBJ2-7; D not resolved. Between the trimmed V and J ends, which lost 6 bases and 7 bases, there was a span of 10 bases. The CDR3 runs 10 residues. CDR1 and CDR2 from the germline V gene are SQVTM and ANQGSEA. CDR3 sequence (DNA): TGCAGCGTCGAGGACGGTGAGCAGTACTTC. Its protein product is CSVEDGEQYF.

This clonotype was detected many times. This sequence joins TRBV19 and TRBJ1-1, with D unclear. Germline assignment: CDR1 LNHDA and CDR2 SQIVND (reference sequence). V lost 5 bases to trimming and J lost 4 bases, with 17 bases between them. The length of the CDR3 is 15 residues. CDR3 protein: CASSPFSGSGTEAFF. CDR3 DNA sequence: TGTGCCAGTAGTCCTTTCTCGGGTAGTGGCACTGAAGCTTTCTTT.

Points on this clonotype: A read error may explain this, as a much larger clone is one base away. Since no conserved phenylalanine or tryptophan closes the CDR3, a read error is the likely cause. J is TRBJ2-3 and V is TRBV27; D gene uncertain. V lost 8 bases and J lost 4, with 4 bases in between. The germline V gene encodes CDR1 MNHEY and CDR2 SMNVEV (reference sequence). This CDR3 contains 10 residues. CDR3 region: CASPADTQYY. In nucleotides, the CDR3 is TGTGCCAGCCCAGCAGATACGCAGTATTAT.

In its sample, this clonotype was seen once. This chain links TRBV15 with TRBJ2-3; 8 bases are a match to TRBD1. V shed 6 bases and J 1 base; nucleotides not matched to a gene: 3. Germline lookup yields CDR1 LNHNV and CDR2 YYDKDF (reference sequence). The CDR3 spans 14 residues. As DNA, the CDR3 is TGTGCCACCAGGACAGGGGAACGCACAGATACGCAGTATTTT. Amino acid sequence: CATRTGERTDTQYF.

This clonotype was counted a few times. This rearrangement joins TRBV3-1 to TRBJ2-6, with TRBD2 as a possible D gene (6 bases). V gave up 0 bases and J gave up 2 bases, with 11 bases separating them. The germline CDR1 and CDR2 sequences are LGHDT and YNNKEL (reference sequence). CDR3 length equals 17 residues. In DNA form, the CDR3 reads TGTGCCAGCAGCCAAGACGGGAGACCTACTGGGGCCAACGTCCTGACTTTC. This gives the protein CASSQDGRPTGANVLTF.

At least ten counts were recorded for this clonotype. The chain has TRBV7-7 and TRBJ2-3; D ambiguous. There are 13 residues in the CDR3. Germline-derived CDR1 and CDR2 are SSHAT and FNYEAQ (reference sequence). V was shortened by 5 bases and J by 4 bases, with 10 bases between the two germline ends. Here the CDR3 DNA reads TGTGCCAGCAGCGTGGGCCAAGCAGATACGCAGTATTTT. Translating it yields CASSVGQADTQYF.

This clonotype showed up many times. The CDR3 spells CASSPRGRVDQPQHF. The CDR3 DNA follows: TGTGCCAGTAGTCCTCGAGGCAGGGTGGATCAGCCCCAGCATTTT. The chain combines TRBV19 with TRBJ1-5; weak D call: TRBD1 (5 bases). CDR1 is LNHDA, CDR2 SQIVND, per germline (reference sequence). V was cut by 5 bases and J by 5 bases, with 16 bases left in between. The CDR3 runs 15 residues.

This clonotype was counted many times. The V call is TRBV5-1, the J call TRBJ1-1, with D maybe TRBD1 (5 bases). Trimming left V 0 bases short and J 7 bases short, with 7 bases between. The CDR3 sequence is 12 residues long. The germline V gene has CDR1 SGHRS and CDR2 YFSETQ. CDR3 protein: CASSLEGYEAFF. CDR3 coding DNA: TGCGCCAGCAGCTTGGAGGGGTATGAAGCTTTCTTT.

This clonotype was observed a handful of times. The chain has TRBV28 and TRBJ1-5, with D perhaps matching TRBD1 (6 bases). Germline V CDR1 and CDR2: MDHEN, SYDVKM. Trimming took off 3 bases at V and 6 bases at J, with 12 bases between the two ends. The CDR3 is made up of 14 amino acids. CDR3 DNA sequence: TGTGCCAGCAGTTTCAGGGGAGTCTTTCAGCCCCAGCATTTT. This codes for CASSFRGVFQPQHF.

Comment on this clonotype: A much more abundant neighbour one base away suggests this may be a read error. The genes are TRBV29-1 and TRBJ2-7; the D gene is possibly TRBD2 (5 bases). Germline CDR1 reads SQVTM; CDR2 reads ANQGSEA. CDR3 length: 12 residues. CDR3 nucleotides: TGCAGCGTTGTGGCAAGCGGCTACGATCAGTACTTC. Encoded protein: CSVVASGYDQYF.

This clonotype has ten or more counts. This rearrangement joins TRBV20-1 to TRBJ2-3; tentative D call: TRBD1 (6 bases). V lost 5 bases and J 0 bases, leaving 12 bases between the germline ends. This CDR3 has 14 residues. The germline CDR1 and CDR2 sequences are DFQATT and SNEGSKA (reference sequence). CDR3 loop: CSASQGSSTDTQYF. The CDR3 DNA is TGCAGTGCTTCACAGGGATCTAGCACAGATACGCAGTATTTT.

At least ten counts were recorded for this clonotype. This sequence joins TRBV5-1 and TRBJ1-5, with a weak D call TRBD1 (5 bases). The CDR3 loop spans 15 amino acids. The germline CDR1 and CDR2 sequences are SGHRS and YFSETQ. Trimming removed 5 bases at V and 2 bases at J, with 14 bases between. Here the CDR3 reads CASRVAGGGNQPQHF. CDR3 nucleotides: TGCGCCAGCAGAGTAGCTGGGGGTGGCAATCAGCCCCAGCATTTT.